The next 8 T cell receptor beta chains were all read from a single sample in a study of T cell changes during pregnancy in multiple sclerosis. Measured with immunoSEQ multiplex PCR; TCRdb has only the in-frame clones, and not every one. The sample consists of roughly 70,000 clones, more than 90% of them appearing once. Sequences were derived from peripheral blood, sampled in the third trimester of pregnancy. All receptors come from a female donor with multiple sclerosis, enrolled in a pregnancy study.

In this sample, this clone turned up a few times. The chain joins TRBV19 to TRBJ1-1; D might be TRBD1 (6 bases). V lost 5 bases and J 3 bases, leaving 16 bases between the germline ends. Germline CDR1 is LNHDA and CDR2 is SQIVND (reference sequence). The CDR3 is 15 residues long. CDR3 sequence (DNA): TGTGCCAGTAGTCAGGAGGTTAACAGGGACACTGAAGCTTTCTTT. Translated, it gives CASSQEVNRDTEAFF.

The rearrangement joins TRBV6-5 to TRBJ2-1; TRBD2 agrees at 11 bases. J lost 6 bases, V lost 4 bases, and 5 bases had no gene match. CDR1 is MNHEY, CDR2 SVGAGI, per germline. The length of the CDR3 is 15 residues. The CDR3 reads CASSSTGLAANEQFF. The CDR3 coding sequence is TGTGCCAGCAGTTCCACGGGACTAGCGGCCAATGAGCAGTTCTTC.

This chain links TRBV19 with TRBJ2-2, with 7 nucleotides matching TRBD1. J lost 7 bases, V lost 6 bases, and 8 bases had no gene match. The CDR3 spans 14 residues. Per the germline V gene, CDR1 is LNHDA and CDR2 is SQIVND (reference sequence). The CDR3 nucleotides are TGTGCCAGTAGCGACAGGGTGAGCGTCGGGGAGCTGTTTTTT. Translation gives CASSDRVSVGELFF.

This clone was seen just once. CDR3 in DNA: TGTGCCAGCAGTTTATTCTTCGGGACAGGGAATTCACCCCTCCACTTT. Protein product: CASSLFFGTGNSPLHF. This chain connects TRBV27 to TRBJ1-6, with 9 bases that match TRBD1. This CDR3 contains 16 residues. The J segment lost 7 bases and the V segment lost 1 base, leaving 5 bases of the junction unmatched. Germline loops: CDR1 MNHEY, CDR2 SMNVEV (reference sequence).

The V gene is TRBV5-5, the J gene TRBJ1-4; maybe TRBD1 (5 bases). The V gene lost 5 bases and the J gene lost 0 bases, with 14 bases spanning the gap. The CDR3 is 16 amino acids. The germline V gene encodes CDR1 SGHKS and CDR2 YYEKEE (reference sequence). For the CDR3, the DNA is TGTGCCAGCAGTTTTACAGGAACCGCAACTAATGAAAAACTGTTTTTT. Protein product: CASSFTGTATNEKLFF.

The genes are TRBV2 and TRBJ2-5; no reliable D call. The length of the CDR3 is 15 residues. Per the germline V gene, CDR1 is SNHLY and CDR2 is FYNNEI. Between the trimmed V and J ends, which lost 3 bases and 0 bases, there was a span of 11 bases. The CDR3: CASSEFSSHQETQYF. CDR3 sequence (DNA): TGTGCCAGCAGTGAGTTCAGTTCCCACCAAGAGACCCAGTACTTC.

The J gene is TRBJ2-1, the V gene TRBV7-8, with D maybe TRBD2 (6 bases). The germline V gene encodes CDR1 SGHVS and CDR2 FQNEAQ. V lost 1 base and J lost 4, with 14 bases in between. The CDR3 consists of 16 residues. CDR3 loop: CASSLGAGYNYNEQFF. CDR3 DNA: TGTGCCAGCAGCTTAGGGGCGGGGTACAATTACAATGAGCAGTTCTTC.

This chain joins TRBV28 and TRBJ2-7; TRBD1 aligns across 8 bases. V lost 4 bases and J lost 3; bases outside the gene matches: 5. There are 14 residues in the CDR3. Germline values: CDR1 MDHEN, CDR2 SYDVKM. CDR3 sequence: CASSSPGQVYEQYF. The CDR3 DNA is TGTGCCAGCAGTTCTCCGGGACAGGTCTACGAGCAGTACTTC.